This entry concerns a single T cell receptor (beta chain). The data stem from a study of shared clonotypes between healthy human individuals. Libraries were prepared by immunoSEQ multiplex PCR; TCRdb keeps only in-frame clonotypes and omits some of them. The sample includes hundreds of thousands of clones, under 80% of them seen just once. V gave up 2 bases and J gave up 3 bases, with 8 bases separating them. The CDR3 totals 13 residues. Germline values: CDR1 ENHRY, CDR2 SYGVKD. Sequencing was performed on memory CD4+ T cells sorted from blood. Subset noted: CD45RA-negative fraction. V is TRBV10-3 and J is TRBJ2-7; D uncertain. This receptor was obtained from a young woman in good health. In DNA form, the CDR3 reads TGTGCCATCAGTGAGACGGACGGCTACGAGCAGTACTTC. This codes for CAISETDGYEQYF.